The 8 T cell receptor beta chains given below trace back to one sample, sequenced in a study of cytomegalovirus exposure and HLA in healthy donors. PCR involved 60 Vbeta and 13 Jbeta primers. TCRdb's table, derived via immunoSEQ multiplex PCR, lists solely in-frame clones and lacks some. The sample records approximately 160,000 clones, approximately 80% being singletons. Sequences were obtained from PBMCs. The origin of the receptors is a woman in her thirties or forties in good health and CMV-seropositive.

The chain employs TRBV30 and TRBJ1-4; the D gene is possibly TRBD1 (5 bases). Between the trimmed V and J ends, which lost 0 bases and 3 bases, there was a span of 11 bases. CDR1 is GTSNPN, CDR2 SVGIG, per germline (reference sequence). This CDR3 is 15 amino acids long. CDR3 nucleotides: TGTGCCTGGAGTGTAGGGGCAGGTTCTAATGAAAAACTGTTTTTT. This translates into CAWSVGAGSNEKLFF.

The CDR3 nucleotides are TGTGCCAGCAGCTTGGGTAGCGGGAGTGTCTACAATGAGCAGTTCTTC. Its protein is CASSLGSGSVYNEQFF. The chain uses TRBV5-6 and TRBJ2-1, with 9 nucleotides matching TRBD2. The trim removed 0 bases at V and 3 bases at J, leaving 4 bases unmatched. This CDR3 is 16 amino acids long. Germline V gene data show CDR1 as SGHDT and CDR2 as YYEEEE.

The V gene is TRBV2, the J gene TRBJ2-1; perhaps TRBD1 as D (6 bases). The CDR3 has 15 amino acids. The V end lost 2 bases, the J end lost 4 bases, and 12 bases lay between the germline ends. Germline CDR1 and CDR2: SNHLY and FYNNEI. CDR3 region: CASSEWGRGYNEQFF. CDR3 sequence (DNA): TGTGCCAGCAGTGAATGGGGCAGGGGTTACAATGAGCAGTTCTTC.

The rearrangement joins TRBV14 to TRBJ2-1; D is unclear. Germline V CDR1 and CDR2: SGHDN, FVKESK. This CDR3 comprises 15 residues. V gave up 1 base and J gave up 2 bases, with 9 bases separating them. Here the CDR3 DNA reads TGTGCCAGCAGCCAAGGTCACCCAGCCTACAATGAGCAGTTCTTC. Translating it yields CASSQGHPAYNEQFF.

The J gene is TRBJ2-5, the V gene TRBV5-1; D may be TRBD2 (6 bases). Germline V gene sequence: CDR1 SGHRS, CDR2 YFSETQ. Trimming took off 0 bases at V and 4 bases at J, with 16 bases between the two ends. CDR3 length: 16 amino acids. The CDR3 nucleotides read TGCGCCAGCAGCTTGGGGGACTCATCTTCGGGAGAGACCCAGTACTTC. This codes for CASSLGDSSSGETQYF. The full variable domain, with the rest looked up from reference TRBV5-1 and TRBJ2-5, is KAGVTQTPRYLIKTRGQQVTLSCSPISGHRSVSWYQQTPGQGLQFLFEYFSETQRNKGNFPGRFSGRQFSNSRSEMNVSTLELGDSALYLCASSLGDSSSGETQYFGPGTRLLVL.

This clone came up a few times. The CDR3 DNA follows: TGTGCCAGCAGCGGGACTAGCGCTGGCAATGAGCAGTTCTTC. Its protein product is CASSGTSAGNEQFF. The chain joins TRBV7-9 to TRBJ2-1; 10 bases line up with TRBD2. The CDR3 totals 14 residues. Germline CDR1 and CDR2: SEHNR and FQNEAQ (reference sequence). Unmatched junction bases numbered 4, after V lost 5 bases and J lost 6 bases.

The CDR3 DNA sequence: TGCGCCAGCAGGCTGCCCGGTCCGGGGAATGAGCAGTTCTTC. It codes for CASRLPGPGNEQFF. The V and J genes are TRBV5-1 and TRBJ2-1, with D perhaps matching TRBD2 (5 bases). The CDR3 contains 14 residues. Germline V CDR1 and CDR2: SGHRS, YFSETQ. The ends were cut back, 5 bases at V and 7 bases at J, with 16 bases in the middle.

Only one count was recorded for this clone. The chain combines TRBV18 with TRBJ1-1, with TRBD1 as a possible D gene (5 bases). This CDR3 spans 12 amino acids. Germline CDR1 KGHSH, CDR2 LQKENI. V was cut by 3 bases and J by 5 bases, with 7 bases left in between. CDR3 sequence (DNA): TGTGCCAGCTCACCTCGACAGACTGAAGCTTTCTTT. Its translation: CASSPRQTEAFF. The full variable domain, in which reference TRBV18 and TRBJ1-1 provide the parts outside the CDR3, is NAGVMQNPRHLVRRRGQEARLRCSPMKGHSHVYWYRQLPEEGLKFMVYLQKENIIDESGMPKERFSAEFPKEGPSILRIQQVVRGDSAAYFCASSPRQTEAFFGQGTRLTVV.